At least ten counts were recorded for the clone carrying this T cell receptor (beta chain). This entry is derived from a study of type 1 regulatory T cells. Background on the study: An in vitro protocol generated T-allo10, a Tr1-enriched, alloantigen-specific CD4 T cell product.

MiXCR was run by TCRdb on the reads, yielding one entry per CDR3 protein. Among around 19,000 distinct CDR3 sequences, 9.5% to 13% were seen once, and the ten largest hold over 2.5%. The V gene's germline CDR1 is GTSNPN and CDR2 SVGIG (reference sequence). The CDR3 consists of 13 residues. The ends were cut back, 0 bases at V and 10 bases at J, with 13 bases in the middle. This TCR was recovered from a human donor in good health. V and J are TRBV30 and TRBJ2-1, with D possibly being TRBD1 (5 bases). The sample comprised CD4+ T cells, either the whole sample or a sorted fraction (not recorded which). For the CDR3, the DNA is TGTGCCTGGAGTGTCCAGGGCAGCAGCGAGCAGTTCTTC. Protein: CAWSVQGSSEQFF.